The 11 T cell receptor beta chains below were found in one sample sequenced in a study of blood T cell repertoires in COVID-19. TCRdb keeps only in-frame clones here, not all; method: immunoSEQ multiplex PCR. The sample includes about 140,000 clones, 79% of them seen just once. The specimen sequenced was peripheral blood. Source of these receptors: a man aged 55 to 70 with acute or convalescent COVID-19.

The CDR3 loop reads CATSRADTQYF. Written as DNA, the CDR3 is TGTGCCACCAGCCGTGCGGATACGCAGTATTTT. This chain uses TRBV15 with TRBJ2-3; D unresolved. Germline loops: CDR1 LNHNV, CDR2 YYDKDF (reference sequence). The CDR3 is made up of 11 amino acids. V was cut by 5 bases and J by 6 bases, with 6 bases left in between.

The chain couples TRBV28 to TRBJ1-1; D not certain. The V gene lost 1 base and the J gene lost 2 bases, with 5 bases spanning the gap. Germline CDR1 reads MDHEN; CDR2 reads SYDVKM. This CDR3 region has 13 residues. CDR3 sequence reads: CASSLLGNTEAFF. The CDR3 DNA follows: TGTGCCAGCAGTTTATTGGGCAACACTGAAGCTTTCTTT.

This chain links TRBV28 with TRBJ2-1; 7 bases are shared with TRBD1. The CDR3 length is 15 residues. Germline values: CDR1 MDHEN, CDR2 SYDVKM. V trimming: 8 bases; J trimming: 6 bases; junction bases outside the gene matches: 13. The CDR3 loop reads CASGSSGTDVNEQFF. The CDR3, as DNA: TGTGCCAGCGGATCTTCCGGGACAGATGTCAATGAGCAGTTCTTC.

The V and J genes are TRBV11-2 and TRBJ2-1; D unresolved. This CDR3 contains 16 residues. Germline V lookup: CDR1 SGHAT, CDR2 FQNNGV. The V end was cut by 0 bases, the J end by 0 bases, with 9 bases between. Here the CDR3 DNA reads TGTGCCAGCAGCTTAGATTTGCGGAGCTCCTACAATGAGCAGTTCTTC. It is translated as CASSLDLRSSYNEQFF.

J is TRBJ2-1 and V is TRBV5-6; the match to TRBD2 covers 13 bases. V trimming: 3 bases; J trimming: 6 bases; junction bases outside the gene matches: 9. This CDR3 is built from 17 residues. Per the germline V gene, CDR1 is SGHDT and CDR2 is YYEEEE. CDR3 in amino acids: CASSSAARTSGSNEQFF. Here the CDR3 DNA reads TGTGCCAGCAGCTCCGCGGCCCGGACTAGCGGGAGCAATGAGCAGTTCTTC.

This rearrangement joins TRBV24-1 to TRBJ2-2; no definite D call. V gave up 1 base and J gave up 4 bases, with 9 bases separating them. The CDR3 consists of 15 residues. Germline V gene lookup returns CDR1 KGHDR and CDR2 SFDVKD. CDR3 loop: CATSDFGKTTGELFF. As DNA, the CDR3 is TGTGCCACCAGTGATTTTGGCAAAACCACCGGGGAGCTGTTTTTT.

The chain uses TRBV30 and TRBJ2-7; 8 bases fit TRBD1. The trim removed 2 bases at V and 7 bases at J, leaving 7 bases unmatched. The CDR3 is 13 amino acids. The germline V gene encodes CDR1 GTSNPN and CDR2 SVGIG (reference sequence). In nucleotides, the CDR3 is TGTGCCTGGAGTAAGTCAGGGGGCGCGGAGCAGTACTTC. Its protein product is CAWSKSGGAEQYF.

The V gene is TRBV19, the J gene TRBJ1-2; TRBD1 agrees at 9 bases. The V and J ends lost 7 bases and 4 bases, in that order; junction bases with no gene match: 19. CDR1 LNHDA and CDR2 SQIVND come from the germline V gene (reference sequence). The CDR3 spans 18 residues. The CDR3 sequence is CASTSSGQGFSYGYGYTF. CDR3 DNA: TGTGCCAGTACCTCGTCGGGACAGGGTTTTAGTTACGGCTATGGCTACACCTTC.

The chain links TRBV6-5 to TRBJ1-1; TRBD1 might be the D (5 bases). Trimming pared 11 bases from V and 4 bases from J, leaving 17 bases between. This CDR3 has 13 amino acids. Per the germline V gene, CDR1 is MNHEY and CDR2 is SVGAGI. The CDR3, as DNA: TGTGCCTGCGGTTGGGGCACGAGCACTGAAGCTTTCTTT. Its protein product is CACGWGTSTEAFF.

The CDR3 sequence: CASSLGSSRVGQPQHF. CDR3 bases: TGTGCCAGCAGCTTGGGTTCCAGCAGGGTCGGGCAGCCCCAGCATTTT. V usage is TRBV5-5 and J usage is TRBJ1-5, with D possibly matching TRBD1 (5 bases). Trimming removed 0 bases from V and 7 bases from J, with 17 bases in between. The CDR3 is made up of 16 amino acids. Germline CDR1 and CDR2: SGHKS and YYEKEE (reference sequence). Complete variable domain (other parts from reference TRBV5-5 and TRBJ1-5): DAGVTQSPTHLIKTRGQQVTLRCSPISGHKSVSWYQQVLGQGPQFIFQYYEKEERGRGNFPDRFSARQFPNYSSELNVNALLLGDSALYLCASSLGSSRVGQPQHFGDGTRLSIL.

CDR3 in DNA: TGTGCCAGCAGGCCGGGACAAGGCCCTCTTGTCTCTGGAAACACCATATATTTT. Translation: CASRPGQGPLVSGNTIYF. The rearrangement joins TRBV2 to TRBJ1-3; perhaps TRBD1 as D (6 bases). CDR1 is SNHLY and CDR2 is FYNNEI in the germline V gene. V lost 6 bases, J lost 0 bases, and 21 bases lay in between. The CDR3 is 18 amino acids.